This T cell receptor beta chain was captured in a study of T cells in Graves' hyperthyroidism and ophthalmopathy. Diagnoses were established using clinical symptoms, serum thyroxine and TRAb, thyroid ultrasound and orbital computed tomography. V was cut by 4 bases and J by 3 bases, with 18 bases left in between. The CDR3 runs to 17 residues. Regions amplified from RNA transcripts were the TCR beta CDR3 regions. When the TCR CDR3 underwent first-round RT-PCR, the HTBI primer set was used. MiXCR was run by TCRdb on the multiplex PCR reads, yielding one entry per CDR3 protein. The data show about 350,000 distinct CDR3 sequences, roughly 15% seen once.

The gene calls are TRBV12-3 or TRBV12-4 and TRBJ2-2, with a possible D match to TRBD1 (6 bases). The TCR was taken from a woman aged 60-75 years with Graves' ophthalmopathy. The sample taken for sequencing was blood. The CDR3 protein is CASSSRQAGLHTGELFF. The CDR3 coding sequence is TGTGCCAGCAGTTCCCGACAGGCGGGTTTGCACACCGGGGAGCTGTTTTTT.